This entry describes one T cell receptor (beta chain). The data are from a study of OX40 agonist ivuxolimab in advanced cancers. Overall study context: As their treatment, patients were administered ivuxolimab, an agonistic anti-OX40 (CD134) antibody. Head and neck, renal cell, melanoma or hepatocellular carcinoma were the cancers that dose-escalation patients had. Antecedent anti-PD-1, anti-PD-L1 or anti-CTLA-4 therapy was permissible, with under 50% having received some.

V was cut by 5 bases and J by 1 base, with 11 bases left in between. The length of the CDR3 is 14 residues. Germline CDR1 and CDR2: SGHTA and FQGNSA. Profiling relied on immunoSEQ multiplex PCR, and the TCRdb table lists in-frame clones only, not all of them. The sample carries tens of thousands of clones, roughly 93% recorded once. Sequences were derived from CD4+ or CD8+ T cells sorted from blood, sampled in a trial of the OX40 agonist ivuxolimab. The V gene is TRBV7-2, the J gene TRBJ2-5; D perhaps matches TRBD2 (6 bases). The sequence derives from an adult with an advanced solid tumor such as melanoma, head and neck, liver or kidney cancer. CDR3 loop: CASSGRGPQETQYF. The CDR3 DNA reads as TGTGCCAGCAGCGGGCGGGGTCCCCAAGAGACCCAGTACTTC.